The source of this T cell receptor (beta chain) is a study of blood T cell repertoires in COVID-19. The germline V gene has CDR1 SGHNT and CDR2 YYREEE (reference sequence). This CDR3 comprises 17 residues. Trimming at V came to 0 bases and at J to 0 bases, leaving 1 base not matched to a gene. Repertoires were generated with immunoSEQ multiplex PCR, while TCRdb's copy carries only in-frame clones and drops some. The data hold about 270,000 clones, with 86% observed a single time. Recruits, aged roughly 18 to 89 years, lived in 24 US areas. In assigning cohorts, the study relied on participant-reported clinical history. The recovered donors of Cohort 3 showed two negative PCRs, clearance, or symptom resolution.

The chain uses TRBV5-4 and TRBJ2-2; 11 nucleotides agree with TRBD2. This TCR was recovered from a woman aged 18-30 years who had recovered from COVID-19. What was sequenced was PBMCs or T cells enriched from blood (not recorded which). Here the CDR3 DNA reads TGTGCCAGCAGCTTGGAACTAGCGGGAGCGAACACCGGGGAGCTGTTTTTT. This codes for CASSLELAGANTGELFF.